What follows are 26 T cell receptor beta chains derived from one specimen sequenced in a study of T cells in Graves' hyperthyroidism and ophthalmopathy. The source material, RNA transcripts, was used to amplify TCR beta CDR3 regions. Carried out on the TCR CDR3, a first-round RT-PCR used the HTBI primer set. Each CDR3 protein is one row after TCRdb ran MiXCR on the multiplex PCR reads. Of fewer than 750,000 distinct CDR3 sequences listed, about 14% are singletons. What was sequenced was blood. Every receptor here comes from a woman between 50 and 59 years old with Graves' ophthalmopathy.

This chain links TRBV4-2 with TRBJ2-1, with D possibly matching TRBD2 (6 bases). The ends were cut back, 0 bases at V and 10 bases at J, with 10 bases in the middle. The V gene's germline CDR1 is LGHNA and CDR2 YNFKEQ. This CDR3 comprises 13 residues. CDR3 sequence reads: CASSQDRTIEQFF. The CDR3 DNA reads TGTGCCAGCAGCCAAGATCGGACTATCGAGCAGTTCTTC.

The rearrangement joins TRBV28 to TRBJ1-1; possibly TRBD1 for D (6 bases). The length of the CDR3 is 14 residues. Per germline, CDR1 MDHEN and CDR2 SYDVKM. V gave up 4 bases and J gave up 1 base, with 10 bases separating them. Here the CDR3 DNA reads TGTGCCAGCAGTTACCCGGACAGGAACACTGAAGCTTTCTTT. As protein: CASSYPDRNTEAFF.

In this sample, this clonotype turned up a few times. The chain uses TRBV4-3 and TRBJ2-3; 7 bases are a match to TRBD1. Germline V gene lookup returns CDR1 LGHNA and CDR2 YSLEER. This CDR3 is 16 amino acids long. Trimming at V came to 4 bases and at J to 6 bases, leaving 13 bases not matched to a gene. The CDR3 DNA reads TGCGCCAGCAGCCTTTCGACAGGGAAAGTATGGGATACGCAGTATTTT. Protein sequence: CASSLSTGKVWDTQYF.

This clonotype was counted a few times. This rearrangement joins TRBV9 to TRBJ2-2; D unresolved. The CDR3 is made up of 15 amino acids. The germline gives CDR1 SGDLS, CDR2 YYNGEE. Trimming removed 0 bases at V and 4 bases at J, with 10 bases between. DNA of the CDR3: TGTGCCAGCAGCGTAGGGGATTGGCGCACCGGGGAGCTGTTTTTT. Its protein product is CASSVGDWRTGELFF.

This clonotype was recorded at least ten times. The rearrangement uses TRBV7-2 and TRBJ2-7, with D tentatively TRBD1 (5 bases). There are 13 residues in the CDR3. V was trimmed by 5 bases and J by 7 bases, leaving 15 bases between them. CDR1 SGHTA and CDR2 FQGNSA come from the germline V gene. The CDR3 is CASSLNQGREQYF. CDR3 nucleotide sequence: TGTGCCAGCAGCCTTAACCAGGGAAGGGAGCAGTACTTC.

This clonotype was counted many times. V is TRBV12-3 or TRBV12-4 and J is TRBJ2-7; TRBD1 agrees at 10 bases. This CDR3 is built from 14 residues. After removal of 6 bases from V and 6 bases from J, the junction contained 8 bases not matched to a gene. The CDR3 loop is CASRETGGNFEQYF. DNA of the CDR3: TGTGCCAGCAGAGAGACAGGGGGCAATTTCGAGCAGTACTTC.

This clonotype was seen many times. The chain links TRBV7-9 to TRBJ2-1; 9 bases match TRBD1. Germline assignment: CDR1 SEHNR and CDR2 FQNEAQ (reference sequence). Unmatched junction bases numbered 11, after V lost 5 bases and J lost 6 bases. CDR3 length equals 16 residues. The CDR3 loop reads CASSPAPATGGNEQFF. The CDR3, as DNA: TGTGCCAGCAGCCCAGCGCCGGCGACAGGGGGCAATGAGCAGTTCTTC.

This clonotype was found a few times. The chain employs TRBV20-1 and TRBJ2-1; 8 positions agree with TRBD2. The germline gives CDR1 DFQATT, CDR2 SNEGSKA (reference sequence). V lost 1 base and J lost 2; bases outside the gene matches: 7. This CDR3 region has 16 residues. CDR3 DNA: TGCAGTGCTAGAGGCCTACCGGGACTAGCCTACAATGAGCAGTTCTTC. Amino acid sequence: CSARGLPGLAYNEQFF.

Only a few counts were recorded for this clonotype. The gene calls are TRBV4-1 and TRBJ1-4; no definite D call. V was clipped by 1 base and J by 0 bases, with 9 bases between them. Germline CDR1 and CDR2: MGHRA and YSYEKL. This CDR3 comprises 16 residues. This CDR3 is CASSQAPPATNEKLFF. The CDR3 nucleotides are TGCGCCAGCAGCCAAGCCCCACCTGCAACTAATGAAAAACTGTTTTTT.

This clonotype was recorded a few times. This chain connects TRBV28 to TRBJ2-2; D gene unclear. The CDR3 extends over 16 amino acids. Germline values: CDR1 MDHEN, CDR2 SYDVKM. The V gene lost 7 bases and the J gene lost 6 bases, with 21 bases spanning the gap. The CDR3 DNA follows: TGTGCCAGCATTTCCCCGATAGCCTCTGCAGCCGGGGAGCTGTTTTTT. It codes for CASISPIASAAGELFF.

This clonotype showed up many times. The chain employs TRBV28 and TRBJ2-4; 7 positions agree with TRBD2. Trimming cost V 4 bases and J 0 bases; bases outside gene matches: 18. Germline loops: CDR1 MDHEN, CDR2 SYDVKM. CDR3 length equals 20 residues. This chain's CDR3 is CASSYYSGGSSPLAKNIQYF. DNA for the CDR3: TGTGCCAGCAGTTATTATAGCGGCGGGAGTTCGCCACTAGCCAAAAACATTCAGTACTTC.

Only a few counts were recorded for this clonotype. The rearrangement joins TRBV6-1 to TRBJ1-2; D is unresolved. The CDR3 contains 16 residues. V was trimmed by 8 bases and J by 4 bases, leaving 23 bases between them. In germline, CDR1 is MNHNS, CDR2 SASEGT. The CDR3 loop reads CASRKSVATSGYGYTF. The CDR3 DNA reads TGTGCCAGCCGAAAGTCGGTCGCTACTAGTGGCTATGGCTACACCTTC.

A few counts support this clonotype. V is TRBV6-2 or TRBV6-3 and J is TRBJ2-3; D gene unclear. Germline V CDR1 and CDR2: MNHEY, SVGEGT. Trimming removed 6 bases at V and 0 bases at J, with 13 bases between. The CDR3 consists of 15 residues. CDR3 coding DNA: TGTGCCAGCAGCCGAAAGACTGGGAGCACAGATACGCAGTATTTT. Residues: CASSRKTGSTDTQYF.

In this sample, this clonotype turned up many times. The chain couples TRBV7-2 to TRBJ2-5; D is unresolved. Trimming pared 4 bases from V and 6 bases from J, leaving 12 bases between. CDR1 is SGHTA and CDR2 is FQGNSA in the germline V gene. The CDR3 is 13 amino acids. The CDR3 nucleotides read TGTGCCAGCAGCTCCCCTTCCCATCAGACCCAGTACTTC. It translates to CASSSPSHQTQYF.

CDR3 sequence (DNA): TGTGCTAGTGGTTTGAGTCAGCCCCAGCATTTT. Protein sequence: CASGLSQPQHF. The rearrangement links TRBV12-5 to TRBJ1-5; D is unresolved. V dropped 2 bases and J dropped 6 bases, with 2 bases sitting between them. The V gene's germline CDR1 is LGHNT and CDR2 FRNRAP. The CDR3 length is 11 residues.

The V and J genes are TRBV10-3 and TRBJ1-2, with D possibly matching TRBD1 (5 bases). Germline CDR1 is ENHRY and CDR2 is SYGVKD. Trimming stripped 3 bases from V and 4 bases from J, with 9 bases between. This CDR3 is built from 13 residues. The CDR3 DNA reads TGTGCCATCAGTGACAGGGTGGGCTATGGCTACACCTTC. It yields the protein CAISDRVGYGYTF.

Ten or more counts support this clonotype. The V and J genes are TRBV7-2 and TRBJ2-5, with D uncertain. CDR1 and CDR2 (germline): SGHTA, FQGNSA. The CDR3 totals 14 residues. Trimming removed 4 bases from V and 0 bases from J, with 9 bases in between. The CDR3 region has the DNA TGTGCCAGCAGCTCGGTTGCAAACCAAGAGACCCAGTACTTC. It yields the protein CASSSVANQETQYF.

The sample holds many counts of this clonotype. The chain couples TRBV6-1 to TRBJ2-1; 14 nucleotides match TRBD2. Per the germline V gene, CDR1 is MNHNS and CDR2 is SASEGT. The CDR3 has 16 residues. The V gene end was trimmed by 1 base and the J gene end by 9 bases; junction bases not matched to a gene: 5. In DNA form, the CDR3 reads TGTGCCAGCAGTGAAGGACCGGGACTAGCGGGAGTTGAGCAGTTCTTC. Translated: CASSEGPGLAGVEQFF.

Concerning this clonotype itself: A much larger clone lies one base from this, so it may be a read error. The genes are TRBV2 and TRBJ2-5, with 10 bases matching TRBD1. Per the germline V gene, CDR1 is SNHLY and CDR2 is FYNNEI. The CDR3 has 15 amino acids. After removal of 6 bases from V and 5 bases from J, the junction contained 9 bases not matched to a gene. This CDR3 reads CASSAETGGGETQYF. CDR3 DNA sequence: TGTGCCAGCAGCGCCGAGACAGGGGGCGGGGAGACCCAGTACTTC.

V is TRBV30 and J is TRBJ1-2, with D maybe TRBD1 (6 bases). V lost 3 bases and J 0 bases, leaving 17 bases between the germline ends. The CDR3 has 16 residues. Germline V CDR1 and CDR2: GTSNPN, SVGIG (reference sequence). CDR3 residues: CAWSAGTTGANYGYTF. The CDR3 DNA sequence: TGTGCCTGGAGCGCTGGGACAACCGGAGCTAACTATGGCTACACCTTC.

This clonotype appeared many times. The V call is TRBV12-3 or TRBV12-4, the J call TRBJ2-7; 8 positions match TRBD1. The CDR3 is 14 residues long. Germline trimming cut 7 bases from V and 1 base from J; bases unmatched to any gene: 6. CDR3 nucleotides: TGTGCCAGCAATTCGGACAGGGAATCCTACGAGCAGTACTTC. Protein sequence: CASNSDRESYEQYF.

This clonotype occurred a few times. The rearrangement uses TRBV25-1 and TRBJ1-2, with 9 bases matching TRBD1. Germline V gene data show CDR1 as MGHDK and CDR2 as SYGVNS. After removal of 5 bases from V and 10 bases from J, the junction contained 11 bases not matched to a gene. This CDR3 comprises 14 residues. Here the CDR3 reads CASSLPGQGSIYTF. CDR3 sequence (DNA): TGTGCCAGCAGTCTACCGGGACAGGGCTCTATCTACACCTTC.

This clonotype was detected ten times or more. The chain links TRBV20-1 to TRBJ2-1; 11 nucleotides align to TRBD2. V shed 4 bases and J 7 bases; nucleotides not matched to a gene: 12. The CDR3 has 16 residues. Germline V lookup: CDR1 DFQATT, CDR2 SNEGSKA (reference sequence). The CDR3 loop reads CSANLRGSGRANEQFF. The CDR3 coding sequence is TGCAGTGCTAACCTCCGGGGTAGCGGGAGGGCAAATGAGCAGTTCTTC.

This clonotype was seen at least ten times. DNA for the CDR3: TGTGCTAGTGGTCCGGGGACTGACACTGAAGCTTTCTTT. It is translated as CASGPGTDTEAFF. This rearrangement joins TRBV12-5 to TRBJ1-1; D perhaps matches TRBD1 (5 bases). Trimming cost V 5 bases and J 3 bases, with 10 bases left between them. The CDR3 spans 13 residues. CDR1 is LGHNT, CDR2 FRNRAP, per germline.

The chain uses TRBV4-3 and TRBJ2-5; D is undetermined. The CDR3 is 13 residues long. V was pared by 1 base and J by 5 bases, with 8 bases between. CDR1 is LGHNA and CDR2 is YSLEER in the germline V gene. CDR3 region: CASSQVLRETQYF. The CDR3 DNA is TGCGCCAGCAGCCAAGTTTTAAGGGAGACCCAGTACTTC.

The CDR3 region has the DNA TGTGCCATCAGTCCAGCCCTGCTAGGACGATTGGATGAGCAGTTCTTC. Its protein product is CAISPALLGRLDEQFF. This sequence joins TRBV10-3 and TRBJ2-1; D call uncertain. CDR1 ENHRY and CDR2 SYGVKD come from the germline V gene. V was clipped by 5 bases and J by 8 bases, with 22 bases between them. The CDR3 spans 16 residues.